This T cell receptor beta chain originates from a study of T cells in Graves' hyperthyroidism and ophthalmopathy. Study-wide points: In blood, most of the thyroid clonotypes expanded above 0.001 were also present. Ophthalmopathy cases were set apart from stable hyperthyroidism by a 13 V-J model.

Diagnoses rested on clinical symptoms, serum thyroxine and TRAb, thyroid ultrasound and orbital computed tomography. The PBMCs studied were ones that came from 10 ml fresh peripheral blood. With regard to this clonotype: Its specificity is not known.

RNA transcripts served as the template for amplifying TCR beta CDR3 regions. In the first-round RT-PCR of the TCR CDR3, the HTBI primer set was used. TCRdb redid the calling of the multiplex PCR reads with MiXCR, one entry per CDR3 protein. Of roughly 710,000 distinct CDR3 sequences listed, roughly 32% are singletons. The sequenced material came from blood. The receptor comes from a woman aged 40 to 50 with Graves' hyperthyroidism.

The chain's CDR3 is CASSHEPGQGLFEETQYF. The CDR3, as DNA: TGCGCCAGCAGCCACGAACCGGGACAGGGGTTATTCGAAGAGACCCAGTACTTC. The chain has TRBV4-1 and TRBJ2-5; 10 bases map to TRBD1. The CDR3 loop spans 18 amino acids. Losses at the gene ends were 3 bases for V and 3 bases for J; bases not matched to a gene: 13. Germline values: CDR1 MGHRA, CDR2 YSYEKL.